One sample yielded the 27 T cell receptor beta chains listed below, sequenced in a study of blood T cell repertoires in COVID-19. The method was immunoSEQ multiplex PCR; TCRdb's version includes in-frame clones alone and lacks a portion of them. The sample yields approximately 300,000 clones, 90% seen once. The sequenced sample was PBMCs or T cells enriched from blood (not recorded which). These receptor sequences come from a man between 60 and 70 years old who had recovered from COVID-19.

The CDR3: CASSSGQGDYEQYF. CDR3 nucleotides: TGTGCCAGCAGCTCAGGACAGGGGGACTACGAGCAGTACTTC. The chain has TRBV3-1 (or the pseudogene TRBV3-2) and TRBJ2-7; 10 nucleotides match TRBD1. The CDR3 extends over 14 amino acids. Germline CDR1 and CDR2: LGHDT and YNNKEL (reference sequence). The V segment lost 5 bases and the J segment 3 bases; nucleotides outside the gene matches: 4.

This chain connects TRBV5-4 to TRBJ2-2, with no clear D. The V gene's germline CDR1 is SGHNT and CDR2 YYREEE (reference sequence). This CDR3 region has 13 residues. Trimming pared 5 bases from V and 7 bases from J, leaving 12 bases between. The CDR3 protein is CASRATEVGELFF. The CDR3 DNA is TGTGCCAGCAGAGCCACAGAAGTCGGGGAGCTGTTTTTT.

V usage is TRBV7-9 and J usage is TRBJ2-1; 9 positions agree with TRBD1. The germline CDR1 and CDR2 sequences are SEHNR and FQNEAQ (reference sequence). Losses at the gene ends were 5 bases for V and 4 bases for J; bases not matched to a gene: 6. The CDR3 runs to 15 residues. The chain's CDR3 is CASSQTGGAYNEQFF. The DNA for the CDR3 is TGTGCCAGCAGCCAAACAGGGGGCGCATACAATGAGCAGTTCTTC.

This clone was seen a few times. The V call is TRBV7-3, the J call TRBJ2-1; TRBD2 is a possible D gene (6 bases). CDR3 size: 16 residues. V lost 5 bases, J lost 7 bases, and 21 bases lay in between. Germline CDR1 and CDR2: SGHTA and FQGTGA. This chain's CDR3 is CASSEIPGVGLNEQFF. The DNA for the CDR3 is TGTGCCAGCAGCGAAATACCGGGAGTGGGGCTGAATGAGCAGTTCTTC.

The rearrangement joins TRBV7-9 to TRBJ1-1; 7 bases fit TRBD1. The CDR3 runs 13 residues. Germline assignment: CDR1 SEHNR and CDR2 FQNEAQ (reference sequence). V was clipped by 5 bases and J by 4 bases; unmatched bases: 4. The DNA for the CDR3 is TGTGCCAGCAGCACGGGGGACAGCACTGAAGCTTTCTTT. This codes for CASSTGDSTEAFF.

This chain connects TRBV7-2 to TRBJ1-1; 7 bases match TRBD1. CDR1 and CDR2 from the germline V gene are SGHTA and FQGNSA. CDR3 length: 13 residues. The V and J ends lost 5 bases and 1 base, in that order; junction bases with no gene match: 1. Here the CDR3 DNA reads TGTGCCAGCAGCCGACAGGGGAACACTGAAGCTTTCTTT. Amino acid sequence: CASSRQGNTEAFF.

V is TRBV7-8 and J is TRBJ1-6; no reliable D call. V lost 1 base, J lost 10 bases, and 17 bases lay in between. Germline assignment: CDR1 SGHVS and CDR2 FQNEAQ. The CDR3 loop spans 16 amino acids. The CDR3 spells CASSLGPGGIRSPLHF. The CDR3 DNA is TGTGCCAGCAGCTTAGGGCCGGGCGGGATCCGATCACCCCTCCACTTT.

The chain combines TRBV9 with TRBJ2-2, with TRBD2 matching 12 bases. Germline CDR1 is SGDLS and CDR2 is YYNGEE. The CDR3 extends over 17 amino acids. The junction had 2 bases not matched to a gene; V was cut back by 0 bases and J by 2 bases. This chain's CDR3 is CASSVGGLAGNTGELFF. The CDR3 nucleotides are TGTGCCAGCAGCGTAGGCGGACTAGCGGGAAACACCGGGGAGCTGTTTTTT.

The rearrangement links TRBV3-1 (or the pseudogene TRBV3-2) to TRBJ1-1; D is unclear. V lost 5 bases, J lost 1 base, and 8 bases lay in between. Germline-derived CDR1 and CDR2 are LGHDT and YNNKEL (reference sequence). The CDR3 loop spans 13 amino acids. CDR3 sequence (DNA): TGTGCCAGCAGCGCCAGAGGGAACACTGAAGCTTTCTTT. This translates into CASSARGNTEAFF.

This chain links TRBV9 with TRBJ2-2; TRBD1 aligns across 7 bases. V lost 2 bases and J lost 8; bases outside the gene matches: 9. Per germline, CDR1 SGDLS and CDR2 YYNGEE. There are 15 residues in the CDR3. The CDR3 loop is CASSVGTESWGELFF. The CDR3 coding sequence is TGTGCCAGCAGCGTTGGGACAGAGTCCTGGGGGGAGCTGTTTTTT. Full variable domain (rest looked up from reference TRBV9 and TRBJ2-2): DSGVTQTPKHLITATGQRVTLRCSPRSGDLSVYWYQQSLDQGLQFLIQYYNGEERAKGNILERFSAQQFPDLHSELNLSSLELGDSALYFCASSVGTESWGELFFGEGSRLTVL.

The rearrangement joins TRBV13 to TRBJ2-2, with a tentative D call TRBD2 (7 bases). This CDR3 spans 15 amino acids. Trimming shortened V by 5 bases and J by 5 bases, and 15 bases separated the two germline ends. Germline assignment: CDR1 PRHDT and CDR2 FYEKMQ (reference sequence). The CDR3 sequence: CASSRGGTGTGELFF. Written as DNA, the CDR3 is TGTGCCAGCAGCCGCGGGGGCACTGGGACCGGGGAGCTGTTTTTT.

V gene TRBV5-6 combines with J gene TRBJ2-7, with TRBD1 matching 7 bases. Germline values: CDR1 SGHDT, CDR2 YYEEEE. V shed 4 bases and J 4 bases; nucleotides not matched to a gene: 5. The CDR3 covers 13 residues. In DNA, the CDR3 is TGTGCCAGCAGCAACAGGGGTTATTACGAGCAGTACTTC. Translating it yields CASSNRGYYEQYF.

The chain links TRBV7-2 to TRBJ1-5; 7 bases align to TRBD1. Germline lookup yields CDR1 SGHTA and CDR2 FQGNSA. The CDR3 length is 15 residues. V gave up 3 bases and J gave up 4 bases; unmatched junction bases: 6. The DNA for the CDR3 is TGTGCCAGCAGCTTGAAGGGGGCAGGTAATCAGCCCCAGCATTTT. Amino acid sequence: CASSLKGAGNQPQHF.

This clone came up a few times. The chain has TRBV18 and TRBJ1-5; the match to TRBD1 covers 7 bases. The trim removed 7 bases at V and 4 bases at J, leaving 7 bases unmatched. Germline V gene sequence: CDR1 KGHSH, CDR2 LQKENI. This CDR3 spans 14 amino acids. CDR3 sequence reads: CASCRDSNNQPQHF. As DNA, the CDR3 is TGTGCCAGCTGCCGGGACAGTAATAATCAGCCCCAGCATTTT.

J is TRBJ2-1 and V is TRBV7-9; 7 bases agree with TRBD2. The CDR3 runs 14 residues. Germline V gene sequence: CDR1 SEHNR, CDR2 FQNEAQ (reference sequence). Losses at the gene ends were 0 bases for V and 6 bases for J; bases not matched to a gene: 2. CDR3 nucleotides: TGTGCCAGCAGCTTAGCGTGGGAGGGCAATGAGCAGTTCTTC. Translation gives CASSLAWEGNEQFF.

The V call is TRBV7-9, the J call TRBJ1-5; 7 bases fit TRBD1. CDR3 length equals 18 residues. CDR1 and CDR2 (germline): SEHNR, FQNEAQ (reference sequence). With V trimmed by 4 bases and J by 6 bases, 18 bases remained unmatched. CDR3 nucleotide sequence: TGTGCCAGCAGCTCCCCGGGGACAGAGACTAAGGGGATTCAGCCCCAGCATTTT. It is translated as CASSSPGTETKGIQPQHF.

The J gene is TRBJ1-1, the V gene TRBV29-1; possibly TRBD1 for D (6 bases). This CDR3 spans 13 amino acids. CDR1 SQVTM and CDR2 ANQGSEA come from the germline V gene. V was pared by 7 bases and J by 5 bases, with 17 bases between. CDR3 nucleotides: TGCAGCGCCGAACTGGGGGCAGGGACTGAAGCTTTCTTT. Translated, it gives CSAELGAGTEAFF. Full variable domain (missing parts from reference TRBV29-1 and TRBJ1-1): SAVISQKPSRDICQRGTSLTIQCQVDSQVTMMFWYRQQPGQSLTLIATANQGSEATYESGFVIDKFPISRPNLTFSTLTVSNMSPEDSSIYLCSAELGAGTEAFFGQGTRLTVV.

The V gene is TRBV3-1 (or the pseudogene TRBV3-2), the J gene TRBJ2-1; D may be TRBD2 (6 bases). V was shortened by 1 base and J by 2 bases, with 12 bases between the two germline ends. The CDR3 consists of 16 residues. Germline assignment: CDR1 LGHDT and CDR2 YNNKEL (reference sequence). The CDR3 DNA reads TGTGCCAGCAGCCAAGGGGGCGGGATCACCTACAATGAGCAGTTCTTC. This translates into CASSQGGGITYNEQFF.

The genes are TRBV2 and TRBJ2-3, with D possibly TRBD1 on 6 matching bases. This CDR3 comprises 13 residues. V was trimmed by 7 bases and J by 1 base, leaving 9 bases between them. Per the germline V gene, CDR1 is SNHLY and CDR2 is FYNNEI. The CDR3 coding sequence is TGTGCCAGCACGGGACAACGCACAGATACGCAGTATTTT. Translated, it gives CASTGQRTDTQYF.

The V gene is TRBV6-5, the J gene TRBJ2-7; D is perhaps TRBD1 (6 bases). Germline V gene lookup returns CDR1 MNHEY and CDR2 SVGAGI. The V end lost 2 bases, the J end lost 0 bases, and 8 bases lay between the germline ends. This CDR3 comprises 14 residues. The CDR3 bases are TGTGCCAGCAGTTACCAGGGGAGCTCCTACGAGCAGTACTTC. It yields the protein CASSYQGSSYEQYF.

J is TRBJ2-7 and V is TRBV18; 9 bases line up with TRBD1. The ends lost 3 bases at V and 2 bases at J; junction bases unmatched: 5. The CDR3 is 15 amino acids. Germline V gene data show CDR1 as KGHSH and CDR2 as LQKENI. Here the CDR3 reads CASSPSGQGTYEQYF. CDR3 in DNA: TGTGCCAGCTCACCTTCGGGACAGGGCACCTACGAGCAGTACTTC.

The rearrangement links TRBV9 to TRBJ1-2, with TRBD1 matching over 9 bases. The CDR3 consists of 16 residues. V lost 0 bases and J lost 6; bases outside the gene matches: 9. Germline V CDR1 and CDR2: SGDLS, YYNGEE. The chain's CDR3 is CASSVEHTGTGHGYTF. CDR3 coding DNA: TGTGCCAGCAGCGTAGAACACACCGGGACAGGGCATGGCTACACCTTC. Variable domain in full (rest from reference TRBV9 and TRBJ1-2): DSGVTQTPKHLITATGQRVTLRCSPRSGDLSVYWYQQSLDQGLQFLIQYYNGEERAKGNILERFSAQQFPDLHSELNLSSLELGDSALYFCASSVEHTGTGHGYTFGSGTRLTVV.

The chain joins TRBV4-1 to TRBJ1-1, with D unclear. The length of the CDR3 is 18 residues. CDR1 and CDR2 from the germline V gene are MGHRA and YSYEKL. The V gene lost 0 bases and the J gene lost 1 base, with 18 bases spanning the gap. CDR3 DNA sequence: TGCGCCAGCAGCCAAGATGGTCGACACTCTCTTGGGAACACTGAAGCTTTCTTT. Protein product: CASSQDGRHSLGNTEAFF.

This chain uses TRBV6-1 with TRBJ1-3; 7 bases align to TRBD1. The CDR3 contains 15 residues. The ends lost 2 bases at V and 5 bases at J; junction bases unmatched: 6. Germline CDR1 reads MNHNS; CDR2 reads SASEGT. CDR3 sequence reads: CASSESGTARNTIYF. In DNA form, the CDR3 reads TGTGCCAGCAGTGAATCCGGGACAGCCCGAAACACCATATATTTT.

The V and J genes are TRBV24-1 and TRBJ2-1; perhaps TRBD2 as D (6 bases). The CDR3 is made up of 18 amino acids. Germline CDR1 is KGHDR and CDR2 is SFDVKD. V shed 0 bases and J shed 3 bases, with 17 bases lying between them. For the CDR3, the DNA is TGTGCCACCAGTGATTTGCAAACGGGGGATGATAACTACAATGAGCAGTTCTTC. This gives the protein CATSDLQTGDDNYNEQFF.

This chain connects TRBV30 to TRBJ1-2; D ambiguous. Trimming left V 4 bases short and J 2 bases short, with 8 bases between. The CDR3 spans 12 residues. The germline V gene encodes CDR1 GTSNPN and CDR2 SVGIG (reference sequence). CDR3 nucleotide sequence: TGTGCCTGGATAGTGGGCAACTATGGCTACACCTTC. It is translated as CAWIVGNYGYTF.

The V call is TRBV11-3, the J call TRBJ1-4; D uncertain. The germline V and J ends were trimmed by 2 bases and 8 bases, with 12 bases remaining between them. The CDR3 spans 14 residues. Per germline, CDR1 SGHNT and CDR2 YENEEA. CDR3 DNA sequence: TGTGCCAGCAGCTTACCAGGCCGTCAAGAAAAACTGTTTTTT. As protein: CASSLPGRQEKLFF. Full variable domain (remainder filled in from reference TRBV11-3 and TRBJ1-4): EAGVVQSPRYKIIEKKQPVAFWCNPISGHNTLYWYLQNLGQGPELLIRYENEEAVDDSQLPKDRFSAERLKGVDSTLKIQPAELGDSAVYLCASSLPGRQEKLFFGSGTQLSVL.